The 22 T cell receptor beta chains below were found in one sample sequenced in a study of T-cell reconstitution after alpha-beta-depleted transplantation in children. Unique molecular identifiers were incorporated during preparation of the TCRbeta library. TCRdb processed the PCR reads anew with MiXCR; each CDR3 protein has one entry. Among 350,000 to 500,000 distinct CDR3 sequences listed, roughly 43% were seen once. The material was PBMCs, obtained before TCRalphabeta/CD19-depleted stem cell transplant. These TCRs come from a girl aged 2 to 10 with aplastic anemia, due to receive a stem cell transplant.

This clonotype was seen at least ten times. The genes are TRBV9 and TRBJ2-5; D is undetermined. The V end lost 2 bases, the J end lost 5 bases, and 10 bases lay between the germline ends. Germline lookup yields CDR1 SGDLS and CDR2 YYNGEE. The CDR3 sequence is 13 residues long. The CDR3, as DNA: TGTGCCAGCAGCGTCCTAGTTGGCGAGACCCAGTACTTC. Its translation is CASSVLVGETQYF. Full variable domain (rest looked up from reference TRBV9 and TRBJ2-5): DSGVTQTPKHLITATGQRVTLRCSPRSGDLSVYWYQQSLDQGLQFLIQYYNGEERAKGNILERFSAQQFPDLHSELNLSSLELGDSALYFCASSVLVGETQYFGPGTRLLVL.

The CDR3 sequence: CASSVTGGPHEQYF. CDR3 DNA sequence: TGCGCCAGCAGTGTTACGGGAGGGCCTCACGAGCAGTACTTC. The chain carries TRBV5-1 and TRBJ2-7, with 8 bases that match TRBD2. This CDR3 contains 14 residues. J gave up 5 bases and V 5 bases, and 9 bases lay outside the gene matches. In germline, CDR1 is SGHRS, CDR2 YFSETQ.

This clonotype came up once. The chain recombines TRBV10-3 with TRBJ1-2; D remains unclear. There are 13 residues in the CDR3. V gave up 6 bases and J gave up 4 bases, with 12 bases separating them. Germline CDR1 reads ENHRY; CDR2 reads SYGVKD. CDR3 bases: TGTGCCATCAGGCCACCGCTTTTCTATGGCTACACCTTC. Its protein product is CAIRPPLFYGYTF.

The chain is built from TRBV14 and TRBJ1-1; D remains ambiguous. V was trimmed by 1 base and J by 3 bases, leaving 3 bases between them. Looked up from germline, CDR1 is SGHDN and CDR2 is FVKESK. The CDR3 has 12 amino acids. CDR3 sequence: CASSQGYTEAFF. The DNA for the CDR3 is TGTGCCAGCAGCCAAGGCTACACTGAAGCTTTCTTT.

The J gene is TRBJ1-1, the V gene TRBV5-1; D is undetermined. Trimming removed 2 bases from V and 1 base from J, with 15 bases in between. CDR3 length: 16 amino acids. Germline lookup yields CDR1 SGHRS and CDR2 YFSETQ. This CDR3 reads CASSFMGGVKNTEAFF. The DNA of the CDR3 is TGCGCCAGCAGCTTCATGGGAGGAGTAAAGAACACTGAAGCTTTCTTT.

The chain couples TRBV4-3 to TRBJ2-7; TRBD1 might be the D (5 bases). The CDR3 runs to 12 residues. Germline V gene lookup returns CDR1 LGHNA and CDR2 YSLEER. Trimming removed 5 bases at V and 6 bases at J, with 11 bases between. CDR3 protein: CASSAQGGEQYF. The CDR3 region has the DNA TGCGCCAGCAGCGCTCAGGGTGGCGAGCAGTACTTC.

This clonotype was recorded at least ten times. The rearrangement links TRBV5-4 to TRBJ2-1; D possibly matches TRBD1 or TRBD2 (6 bases each). Trimming took 2 bases from V and 6 from J, leaving 15 bases between them. Germline V gene data show CDR1 as SGHNT and CDR2 as YYREEE (reference sequence). The CDR3 loop spans 15 amino acids. The CDR3 here is CASSLQGGGSNEQFF. CDR3 nucleotide sequence: TGTGCCAGCAGCTTACAGGGAGGAGGCAGCAATGAGCAGTTCTTC.

This clonotype was picked up many times. The chain joins TRBV28 to TRBJ2-5; 7 nucleotides match TRBD2. The V gene end was trimmed by 5 bases and the J gene end by 3 bases; junction bases not matched to a gene: 6. The CDR3 covers 14 residues. Germline assignment: CDR1 MDHEN and CDR2 SYDVKM. As DNA, the CDR3 is TGTGCCAGCAGTAGCGGGACCTTAGAAGAGACCCAGTACTTC. Amino acids: CASSSGTLEETQYF.

This chain connects TRBV7-2 to TRBJ2-7, with a weak D call TRBD2 (5 bases). The CDR3 is made up of 13 amino acids. Germline assignment: CDR1 SGHTA and CDR2 FQGNSA. V was clipped by 3 bases and J by 1 base, with 7 bases between them. The CDR3 bases are TGTGCCAGCAGCTTGGACTGGTCCTACGAGCAGTACTTC. Translated, it gives CASSLDWSYEQYF. The entire variable domain, with the rest obtained from reference TRBV7-2 and TRBJ2-7, is as follows: GAGVSQSPSNKVTEKGKDVELRCDPISGHTALYWYRQSLGQGLEFLIYFQGNSAPDKSGLPSDRFSAERTGGSVSTLTIQRTQQEDSAVYLCASSLDWSYEQYFGPGTRLTVT.

CDR3 sequence: CASSPSDVGTYEQYF. The CDR3 nucleotides are TGCGCCAGCAGCCCCTCCGACGTGGGAACCTACGAGCAGTACTTC. The chain couples TRBV4-1 to TRBJ2-7; D not certain. CDR1 is MGHRA, CDR2 YSYEKL, per germline. V shed 4 bases and J shed 2 bases, with 15 bases lying between them. The CDR3 is 15 residues long.

Many counts were recorded for this clonotype. The chain is built from TRBV20-1 and TRBJ2-3, with 9 nucleotides matching TRBD2. Germline V gene sequence: CDR1 DFQATT, CDR2 SNEGSKA (reference sequence). The junction had 10 bases not matched to a gene; V was cut back by 3 bases and J by 3 bases. CDR3 length: 16 amino acids. As DNA, the CDR3 is TGCAGTGCTAGGGAGCTACCTCTAGCGGGGACAGATACGCAGTATTTT. This sequence encodes CSARELPLAGTDTQYF.

This clonotype was observed many times. This sequence joins TRBV5-1 and TRBJ2-2; TRBD2 matches 7 bases. J was trimmed by 0 bases and V by 2 bases; bases with no gene match: 7. The CDR3 runs to 17 residues. CDR1 and CDR2 from the germline V gene are SGHRS and YFSETQ. The CDR3 is CASSFWSSGSNTGELFF. CDR3 bases: TGCGCCAGCAGCTTTTGGTCTAGCGGATCGAACACCGGGGAGCTGTTTTTT.

The V call is TRBV6-1, the J call TRBJ1-1; 7 bases align to TRBD1. Per germline, CDR1 MNHNS and CDR2 SASEGT. J gave up 9 bases and V 7 bases, and 20 bases lay outside the gene matches. The CDR3 runs to 16 residues. This CDR3 is CASNRAPPGQLKQAFF. CDR3 coding DNA: TGTGCCAGCAACAGGGCCCCTCCGGGACAGCTGAAGCAAGCTTTCTTT.

This clonotype was seen only a few times. The genes are TRBV7-9 and TRBJ2-2; 9 bases are shared with TRBD1. The CDR3 loop spans 17 amino acids. V was pared by 0 bases and J by 4 bases, with 6 bases of the junction left unmatched. The V gene's germline CDR1 is SEHNR and CDR2 FQNEAQ (reference sequence). The CDR3 protein is CASSLAPGQGFTGELFF. CDR3 DNA sequence: TGTGCCAGCAGCTTAGCGCCGGGACAGGGCTTCACCGGGGAGCTGTTTTTT. The full variable domain, completed using reference TRBV7-9 and TRBJ2-2, is DTGVSQNPRHKITKRGQNVTFRCDPISEHNRLYWYRQTLGQGPEFLTYFQNEAQLEKSRLLSDRFSAERPKGSFSTLEIQRTEQGDSAMYLCASSLAPGQGFTGELFFGEGSRLTVL.

The chain links TRBV7-9 to TRBJ2-1; D tentatively fits TRBD1 or TRBD2 (5 bases each). The CDR3 length is 13 residues. Germline loops: CDR1 SEHNR, CDR2 FQNEAQ (reference sequence). V was clipped by 1 base and J by 9 bases, with 10 bases between them. CDR3 in amino acids: CASSLGDDREQFF. The CDR3 DNA reads as TGTGCCAGCAGCTTAGGGGACGATCGTGAGCAGTTCTTC.

This clonotype was counted ten times or more. The V gene is TRBV14, the J gene TRBJ2-1, with D perhaps TRBD1 (5 bases). Trimming left V 1 base short and J 9 bases short, with 16 bases between. CDR3 length: 15 amino acids. Germline V CDR1 and CDR2: SGHDN, FVKESK. DNA for the CDR3: TGTGCCAGCAGCCAAGTAATGGGGCGCAGGGCTGAGCAGTTCTTC. Translated: CASSQVMGRRAEQFF.

The chain recombines TRBV5-1 with TRBJ2-1; D call uncertain. V shed 7 bases and J shed 6 bases, with 23 bases lying between them. There are 16 residues in the CDR3. The germline V gene has CDR1 SGHRS and CDR2 YFSETQ. For the CDR3, the DNA is TGCGCCAGCTTGGCCCCCCACAGAAAGTGGGCCAATGAGCAGTTCTTC. This translates into CASLAPHRKWANEQFF.

This clonotype showed up many times. This sequence joins TRBV7-2 and TRBJ2-7; D is undetermined. In germline, CDR1 is SGHTA, CDR2 FQGNSA. There are 14 residues in the CDR3. The ends were cut back, 2 bases at V and 2 bases at J, with 10 bases in the middle. The CDR3 DNA follows: TGTGCCAGCAGCTTATATTCCAGAACCTACGAGCAGTACTTC. It yields the protein CASSLYSRTYEQYF.

This clonotype was seen repeatedly, ten times or more. The chain carries TRBV20-1 and TRBJ2-5, with 8 bases matching TRBD2. CDR3 length: 19 amino acids. The V and J ends lost 0 bases and 1 base, in that order; junction bases with no gene match: 16. Germline loops: CDR1 DFQATT, CDR2 SNEGSKA (reference sequence). The CDR3 here is CSARDGQLLADPIQETQYF. As DNA, the CDR3 is TGCAGTGCTAGAGATGGGCAACTACTAGCGGACCCGATCCAAGAGACCCAGTACTTC.

This clonotype was detected a few times. The chain links TRBV7-2 to TRBJ2-1; either TRBD1 or TRBD2 may supply D (5 bases each). The germline V gene has CDR1 SGHTA and CDR2 FQGNSA. CDR3 length: 14 amino acids. Deletions cut 2 bases from V and 7 bases from J, with 12 bases between. The CDR3 sequence: CASSLRAEGNEQFF. In DNA form, the CDR3 reads TGTGCCAGCAGCTTAAGAGCAGAGGGGAATGAGCAGTTCTTC.

The chain carries TRBV20-1 and TRBJ2-6; the D call may be TRBD1 or TRBD2 (6 bases each). Germline V gives CDR1 DFQATT, CDR2 SNEGSKA (reference sequence). The CDR3 consists of 16 residues. Trimming left V 6 bases short and J 3 bases short, with 18 bases between. The CDR3 sequence: CSAGGRSSGGANVLTF. The CDR3 DNA reads TGCAGTGCGGGGGGCCGGAGCTCTGGTGGGGCCAACGTCCTGACTTTC.

This clonotype was seen only a few times. The CDR3 region is CAWSPDRGRYEQYF. The CDR3, as DNA: TGTGCCTGGAGCCCCGACAGGGGGCGTTACGAGCAGTACTTC. The chain recombines TRBV30 with TRBJ2-7, with 10 nucleotides matching TRBD1. V shed 3 bases, J shed 4 bases, and the junction held 6 bases outside the gene matches. CDR3 length: 14 residues. Germline CDR1 reads GTSNPN; CDR2 reads SVGIG (reference sequence).